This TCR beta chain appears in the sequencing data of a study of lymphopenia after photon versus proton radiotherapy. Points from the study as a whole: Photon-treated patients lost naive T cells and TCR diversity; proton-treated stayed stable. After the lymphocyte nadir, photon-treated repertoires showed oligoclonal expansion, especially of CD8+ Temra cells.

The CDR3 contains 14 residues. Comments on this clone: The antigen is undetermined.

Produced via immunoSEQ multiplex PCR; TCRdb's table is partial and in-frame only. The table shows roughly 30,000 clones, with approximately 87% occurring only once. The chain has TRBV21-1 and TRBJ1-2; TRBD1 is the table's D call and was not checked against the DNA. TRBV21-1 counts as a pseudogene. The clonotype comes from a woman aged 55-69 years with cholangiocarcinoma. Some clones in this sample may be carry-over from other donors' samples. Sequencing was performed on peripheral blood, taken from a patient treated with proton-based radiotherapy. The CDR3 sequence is CASSHSSSNYGYTF. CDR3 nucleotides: TGTGCCAGCAGTCACAGCAGTTCTAACTATGGCTACACCTTC.